These T cell receptor beta chains were read from a single sample in a study of human T cells and chemical hapten exposure. TCRdb redid the calling of the RACE reads with MiXCR, one entry per CDR3 protein. The sample has tens of thousands of distinct CDR3 sequences, roughly 10% seen once. The source material was whole blood, sampled in connection with sensitization to the hapten diphenylcyclopropenone (DPC). The receptor set was obtained from a woman in her forties or fifties with alopecia areata. Some clones in this sample may be carry-over from other donors' samples. The CDR3 runs from the conserved cysteine through the conserved F or W. D genes are given only for firm matches. Clone size is not always given. Where it is, it says once, few, many or a class for expanded clones.

j_call v_call clone_size d_call cdr3_aa cdr3_nt
TRBJ1-4 TRBV20-1 few NA CSARDEDSNEKLFF TGCAGTGCTAGAGATGAGGACAGCAATGAAAAACTGTTTTTT
TRBJ1-1 TRBV28 many NA CASISKFRPEAFF TGTGCCAGCATTTCCAAATTCAGGCCTGAAGCTTTCTTT
TRBJ2-7 TRBV12-3/TRBV12-4 many NA CASSFKRTYEQYF TGTGCCAGCAGTTTCAAGCGTACCTACGAGCAGTACTTC
TRBJ2-2 TRBV29-1 few TRBD1 CSAMTGGTGELFF TGCAGCGCTATGACAGGGGGAACCGGGGAGCTGTTTTTT
TRBJ2-1 TRBV2 NA NA CASSQRGDRSYNEQFF TGTGCCAGCAGCCAGAGGGGGGACAGATCCTACAATGAGCAGTTCTTC
TRBJ2-7 TRBV29-1 many NA CSVSTGIEQYF TGCAGCGTTAGTACGGGTATCGAGCAGTACTTC
TRBJ2-1 TRBV12-3/TRBV12-4 many TRBD1 CASSLYRDRGQGEQFF TGTGCCAGCAGTTTATACCGGGACAGGGGGCAAGGTGAGCAGTTCTTC
TRBJ1-1 TRBV5-1 NA NA CASSLVGGHTEAFF TGCGCCAGCAGCTTGGTGGGGGGGCACACTGAAGCTTTCTTT
TRBJ2-1 TRBV6-1 many TRBD2 CASKRENEQFF TGTGCCAGCAAGCGGGAGAATGAGCAGTTCTTC
TRBJ2-1 TRBV14 many TRBD2 CASTSSQLAGHEQFF TGTGCCAGCACCTCAAGTCAACTAGCGGGACATGAGCAGTTCTTC
TRBJ1-5 TRBV29-1 few TRBD1 CSAGTGEQPQHF TGCAGCGCCGGGACAGGGGAACAGCCCCAGCATTTT
TRBJ1-2 TRBV6-6 many NA CASSEQGVYGYTF TGTGCCAGCAGTGAACAGGGCGTTTATGGCTACACCTTC
TRBJ2-1 TRBV24-1 many NA CATSDSGTNEQFF TGTGCCACCAGTGACTCAGGGACCAATGAGCAGTTCTTC
TRBJ2-2 TRBV12-3/TRBV12-4 many NA CASSFKGVTVRVNTGELFF TGTGCCAGCAGTTTTAAGGGGGTGACGGTAAGGGTGAACACCGGGGAGCTGTTTTTT
TRBJ1-2 TRBV6-5 NA NA CASKGGLEGYTF TGTGCCAGCAAAGGGGGGTTGGAAGGCTACACCTTC
TRBJ2-2 TRBV24-1 NA NA CATSDFGATNTGELFF TGTGCCACCAGTGATTTTGGGGCGACGAACACCGGGGAGCTGTTTTTT
TRBJ1-2 TRBV20-1 few TRBD1 CSARDPAQGDGYTF TGCAGTGCTAGAGATCCAGCACAGGGGGACGGCTACACCTTC
TRBJ2-1 TRBV14 NA TRBD2 CASSQEGWTSGISYNEQFF TGTGCCAGCAGCCAAGAGGGATGGACTAGCGGAATATCCTACAATGAGCAGTTCTTC
TRBJ2-1 TRBV6-6 few TRBD1 CASSRDRRGNEQFF TGTGCCAGCAGTCGGGACAGGCGAGGCAATGAGCAGTTCTTC
TRBJ2-1 TRBV20-1 many NA CSARVAGTPNNEQFF TGCAGTGCTAGAGTTGCCGGGACTCCGAACAATGAGCAGTTCTTC
TRBJ2-7 TRBV7-2 many TRBD1 CASSLTGSTYEQYF TGTGCCAGCAGCCTGACAGGGTCCACCTACGAGCAGTACTTC
TRBJ2-1 TRBV28 many TRBD2 CASRVGLAASDEQFF TGTGCCAGCAGGGTAGGACTAGCAGCGTCCGATGAGCAGTTCTTC
TRBJ2-7 TRBV14 many TRBD2 CASSKRPSGMYEQYF TGTGCCAGCAGCAAAAGGCCTAGCGGGATGTACGAGCAGTACTTC
TRBJ2-1 TRBV6-1 many NA CASSEETGRFYEQFF TGTGCCAGCAGTGAAGAGACAGGGAGGTTTTATGAGCAGTTCTTC
TRBJ2-7 TRBV5-1 NA TRBD1 CASSSTGALVRDEQYF TGCGCCAGCAGCTCCACAGGGGCCCTGGTTCGTGACGAGCAGTACTTC
TRBJ2-3 TRBV24-1 few NA CATSDSAMGRDTDTQYF TGTGCCACCAGTGATTCGGCGATGGGCAGGGACACAGATACGCAGTATTTT
TRBJ2-7 TRBV12-3/TRBV12-4 many TRBD2 CASSLRTSGSPRQYF TGTGCCAGCAGTTTAAGAACTAGCGGGAGTCCAAGGCAGTACTTC
TRBJ1-1 TRBV5-1 few TRBD1 CASSPGQGMGVLDTEAFF TGCGCCAGCAGCCCAGGACAGGGGATGGGAGTGTTGGACACTGAAGCTTTCTTT
TRBJ2-7 TRBV28 NA TRBD2 CASSLLAGGPSGEQYF TGTGCCAGCAGTTTATTAGCGGGAGGGCCCTCGGGGGAGCAGTACTTC
TRBJ2-1 TRBV6-2/TRBV6-3 NA NA CASKGGGYNEQFF TGTGCCAGCAAGGGCGGCGGGTACAATGAGCAGTTCTTC
TRBJ1-4 TRBV7-2 few TRBD1 CASSLGGQALNEKLFF TGTGCCAGCAGCTTAGGCGGACAGGCCCTTAATGAAAAACTGTTTTTT
TRBJ1-5 TRBV20-1 many NA CSASKGSNQPQHF TGCAGTGCCAGTAAAGGAAGCAATCAGCCCCAGCATTTT
TRBJ2-7 TRBV28 NA TRBD1 CASTRGQVPYEQYF TGTGCCAGCACGAGGGGACAGGTTCCCTACGAGCAGTACTTC